A selection of T cell receptor beta chains follows, all from one sample in a study of radiotherapy plus CTLA-4 blockade in lung cancer. Sequencing used immunoSEQ multiplex PCR; TCRdb keeps in-frame clones, though not all of them. The sample lists roughly 59,000 clones, 65% to 80% occurring once. Specimen: peripheral blood, collected from a patient treated with radiotherapy plus ipilimumab. The receptors here all came from a human donor with non-small cell lung cancer whose response to radiotherapy plus ipilimumab could not be evaluated. The CDR3 runs from the conserved cysteine through the conserved F or W. The D gene is left open where the match is weak. Clone sizes are given selectively: once, few, many, or a class where the clone is expanded.

j_gene,v_gene,abundance,d_gene,CDR3aa,CDR3nt
TRBJ1-2,TRBV6-1,NA,TRBD1,CASSTGQVHGYTF,TGTGCCAGCAGTACGGGACAGGTGCATGGCTACACCTTC
TRBJ2-3,TRBV10-3,NA,NA,CAISDPSFRTDTQYF,TGTGCCATCAGTGATCCTAGCTTCAGGACAGATACGCAGTATTTT
TRBJ1-6,TRBV5-1,few,TRBD1,CASRGQGRTRSPLHF,TGCGCCAGCAGGGGACAGGGAAGAACAAGGTCACCCCTCCACTTT
TRBJ1-1,TRBV18,few,NA,CASSPTRGDTEAFF,TGTGCCAGCTCACCTACCAGAGGTGATACTGAAGCTTTCTTT
TRBJ2-5,TRBV6-5,once,NA,CASSYSFGEQYF,TGTGCCAGCAGTTACTCGTTTGGGGAGCAGTACTTC
TRBJ1-5,TRBV4-3,NA,NA,CASSQDFGGNQPQHF,TGCGCCAGCAGCCAAGATTTTGGGGGGAATCAGCCCCAGCATTTT
TRBJ2-7,TRBV6-6,NA,TRBD2,CASSLPLAAASYEQYF,TGTGCCAGCAGTCTCCCACTAGCGGCTGCTTCCTACGAGCAGTACTTC
TRBJ2-3,TRBV6-5,NA,NA,CATRSGLGTDTQYF,TGTGCCACCAGGTCTGGGCTCGGCACAGATACGCAGTATTTT
TRBJ2-7,TRBV11-3,NA,NA,CASSLGQPYEQYF,TGTGCCAGCAGCTTAGGACAGCCCTACGAGCAGTACTTC
TRBJ2-1,TRBV18,NA,TRBD2,CASSPPPELAGGGNEQFF,TGTGCCAGCTCACCCCCCCCAGAACTAGCGGGAGGAGGCAATGAGCAGTTCTTC
TRBJ1-2,TRBV5-4,NA,TRBD1,CASSRQGPGYTF,TGTGCCAGCAGCAGACAGGGACCTGGCTACACCTTC
TRBJ1-2,TRBV10-3,few,NA,CAISEWGRVKDYGYTF,TGTGCCATCAGTGAGTGGGGCAGGGTAAAGGACTATGGCTACACCTTC
TRBJ1-2,TRBV18,NA,TRBD1,CASSADRADGYTF,TGTGCCAGCTCCGCGGACAGGGCAGATGGCTACACCTTC
TRBJ2-3,TRBV11-3,NA,NA,CASSTEPGTDTQYF,TGTGCCAGCAGCACCGAGCCGGGCACAGATACGCAGTATTTT
TRBJ2-7,TRBV5-4,NA,TRBD1,CASSVASTGAYEQYF,TGTGCCAGCAGCGTAGCTTCAACAGGGGCCTACGAGCAGTACTTC
TRBJ2-7,TRBV6-5,few,NA,CASTGGPRGHEQYF,TGTGCCAGCACCGGGGGGCCCCGGGGTCACGAGCAGTACTTC
TRBJ1-1,TRBV4-1,few,NA,CASSQDARDFF,TGCGCCAGCAGCCAAGATGCACGGGATTTCTTT
TRBJ2-7,TRBV9,NA,TRBD2,CASSPRPGGPLYEQYF,TGTGCCAGCAGCCCCCGCCCGGGGGGGCCCCTCTACGAGCAGTACTTC
TRBJ2-7,TRBV28,NA,TRBD1,CASSATGTGLRQYF,TGTGCCAGCAGTGCAACCGGGACAGGGCTACGTCAGTACTTC
TRBJ2-7,TRBV29-1,NA,NA,CSVYQDSYEQYF,TGCAGCGTTTACCAGGACTCCTACGAGCAGTACTTC
TRBJ1-5,TRBV19,NA,NA,CASSMGRGARNQPQHF,TGTGCCAGTAGTATGGGCCGGGGGGCCCGCAATCAGCCCCAGCATTTT
TRBJ2-7,TRBV6-6,NA,TRBD1,CASSPGTGGRNEQYF,TGTGCCAGCAGTCCGGGGACAGGGGGTAGGAACGAGCAGTACTTC
TRBJ2-1,TRBV5-8,NA,NA,CASSLARREQFF,TGTGCCAGCAGCTTGGCTCGCCGGGAGCAGTTCTTC
TRBJ2-3,TRBV5-3,NA,TRBD2,CARSLRGSRGVSTDTQYF,TGTGCCAGAAGCTTGAGAGGTTCGCGGGGGGTAAGCACAGATACGCAGTATTTT
TRBJ1-1,TRBV30,NA,NA,CAWSRGTEAFF,TGTGCCTGGAGCCGGGGCACTGAAGCTTTCTTT
TRBJ2-7,TRBV21-1,few,NA,CASGPSGQGLYEQYF,TGTGCCAGCGGACCATCCGGGCAGGGGTTGTACGAGCAGTACTTC
TRBJ1-6,TRBV6-4,NA,NA,CASSLQGSGSPLHF,TGTGCCAGCAGTCTACAGGGATCAGGCTCACCCCTCCACTTT
TRBJ1-6,TRBV14,NA,TRBD1,CASSRGTGNSPLHF,TGTGCCAGCAGCCGGGGGACAGGGAATTCACCCCTCCACTTT
TRBJ2-5,TRBV5-4,NA,TRBD2,CASSTSGTSGSSQETQYF,TGTGCCAGCAGCACCTCCGGGACTAGCGGGAGCAGCCAAGAGACCCAGTACTTC
TRBJ2-2,TRBV6-6,NA,TRBD1,CASSQGAGELFF,TGTGCCAGCAGTCAGGGGGCCGGGGAGCTGTTTTTT
TRBJ2-2,TRBV5-1,NA,NA,CASSLGRFNTGELFF,TGCGCCAGCAGCTTGGGCAGGTTCAACACCGGGGAGCTGTTTTTT
TRBJ2-7,TRBV5-6,NA,TRBD1,CASSLLGTGFIYEQYF,TGTGCCAGCAGCTTGCTCGGGACAGGGTTCATCTACGAGCAGTACTTC
TRBJ2-2,TRBV5-4,once,NA,CASSFGTIGTGELFF,TGTGCCAGCAGCTTCGGGACAATAGGCACCGGGGAGCTGTTTTTT
TRBJ2-7,TRBV27,NA,TRBD1,CASRDRVYEQYF,TGTGCCAGCAGGGACAGGGTTTACGAGCAGTACTTC
TRBJ2-1,TRBV18,NA,TRBD1,CASSPEQGYNEQFF,TGTGCCAGCTCACCGGAACAGGGGTACAATGAGCAGTTCTTC
TRBJ2-2,TRBV6-4,NA,TRBD2,CASSLDGGDTGELFF,TGTGCCAGCAGTCTTGACGGGGGGGACACCGGGGAGCTGTTTTTT
TRBJ1-2,TRBV25-1,NA,TRBD1,CASSVFEGAYGYTF,TGTGCCAGCAGTGTGTTTGAGGGGGCCTATGGCTACACCTTC
TRBJ1-2,TRBV6-1,NA,TRBD1,CASSESYRGGGYTF,TGTGCCAGCAGTGAATCGTACAGGGGGGGTGGCTACACCTTC